This T cell receptor beta chain was observed in a study of beta chain features in type 1 diabetes. The germline V gene encodes CDR1 MDHEN and CDR2 SYDVKM. With V trimmed by 5 bases and J by 7 bases, 18 bases remained unmatched. This CDR3 comprises 18 residues. This clone was observed a handful of times. Sequenced material consisted of expressed TCRB transcripts (all of the isolated RNA was reverse transcribed). Clones were sequenced by immunoSEQ multiplex PCR, and TCRdb holds only the in-frame ones, with some missing. The sample holds about 150,000 clones; around 10% are singletons and the top ten take roughly 1.9%.

This chain connects TRBV28 to TRBJ1-5; TRBD1 aligns across 9 bases. This clonotype originated in a man between 18 and 35 years old in good health. Material for sequencing was central memory CD4+ T cells from blood. The CDR3 DNA follows: TGTGCCAGCAGTCCTCCTACCGCCGGGACAGGGAGTCGGCAGCCCCAGCATTTT. It is translated as CASSPPTAGTGSRQPQHF. Complete variable domain (other parts from reference TRBV28 and TRBJ1-5): DVKVTQSSRYLVKRTGEKVFLECVQDMDHENMFWYRQDPGLGLRLIYFSYDVKMKEKGDIPEGYSVSREKKERFSLILESASTNQTSMYLCASSPPTAGTGSRQPQHFGDGTRLSIL.